This T cell receptor (beta chain) was captured by sequencing in a study of blood T cell repertoires in COVID-19 (TCRdb year 2020). Study-wide context: The collaborator samples originated in the United States, Italy and Spain and spanned the acute and convalescent phases of COVID-19. The prospective study material was composed of cDNA or gDNA derived from T cells, B-cell-depleted T cells, or PBMCs. Deeply sampled blood TCRbeta repertoires from subjects exposed to, actively infected with, or recovered from COVID-19 were included in the dataset. The repertoires were made available in a free public database intended to serve as a resource for research on the immune response to SARS-CoV-2. Samples came from the ongoing ImmuneRACE study (first 160 participants) plus 1,254 subjects from 6 global collaborators. A de-identified subject ID, COVID-19 status, age in years and sex were almost always included in the sample metadata. Where available, HLA class I and class II types were obtained from metadata supplied by the sample provider rather than from assay-based typing. Results the study describes overall, beyond this receptor: The amount of clinical and demographic metadata varied by source and participant and was provided uncurated.

From the germline V gene, CDR1 is LGHNT and CDR2 is FRNRAP. The CDR3 sequence holds 16 residues, the cysteine and phenylalanine included. This entry keeps only the CDR3 DNA: 48 bases, framed from base 1. V is cut by 0 bases and J by 4 bases, and the space between the germline ends is 15 bases. TCRbeta CDR3 regions were amplified from genomic DNA using the immunoSEQ Assay, a bias-controlled multiplex PCR. The authors processed their data as follows. The number of nucleated cells in each sample was estimated by amplification of reference gene primers within the assay. To quantify the absolute abundance of each unique TCRbeta CDR3 rearrangement, sequence reads were collapsed and filtered. For each sample, productive Simpson clonality was calculated by taking the square root of Simpson's diversity index across productive rearrangements. This immuneACCESS table, as held by TCRdb, lists in-frame sequences with V and J called but not all clones. Of the missing ones, under half trace to an unresolved V gene in checked studies; the others have no known cause. D and trimming come from the DNA, and the V and J calls and clone size come from that table. The sample table shows more than 300,000 clones, and nearly 90% are seen once. The ten largest account for 5.5% to 6% of the sample.

Only one count was recorded for this clone. Its antigen remains undetermined. It has no much larger one-base neighbor in the sample; base qualities were not kept. In the prospective study, participants were roughly 18 to 100 years old, resided in about two dozen geographic areas of the United States, and were enrolled through a virtual design. In the prospective study, cohorts were assigned on the basis of participant-reported clinical history obtained from a screening survey and a study questionnaire. ImmuneRACE Cohort 3 recovered participants were defined by two consecutive negative NP/OP PCR tests, healthcare professional clearance, or symptom resolution. In the prospective study, mobile phlebotomists collected whole blood, serum and a nasopharyngeal or oropharyngeal swab from each participant. Additional blood draws and questionnaires over an approximately two-month period could optionally be provided by prospective study participants. Blood samples from the prospective study were shipped frozen or at room temperature prior to DNA extraction.

The sequence is built from TRBV12-5 and TRBJ1-1; tentative D gene TRBD1, with 6 bases matching. The sequencing sample was made of PBMCs or T cells enriched from blood (not recorded which). This clonotype originated in a woman aged 25 to 39 who had recovered from COVID-19. The bases are TGTGCTAGTGGTTTGGTACGAGGGGGGGGCCCCACTGAAGCTTTCTTT. The translation is CASGLVRGGGPTEAFF.